Listed below are T cell receptor beta chains from one sample, sequenced in a study of blood T cell repertoires in COVID-19. Here immunoSEQ multiplex PCR was the method, and the copy in TCRdb shows in-frame clones only, minus some. The repertoire includes 180,000 or so clones, around 85% of them detected once, and more than 5% sits in the top ten. The sample was PBMCs or T cells enriched from blood (not recorded which). These receptors were obtained from a man aged 35-49 years who had recovered from COVID-19. The conserved cysteine and the conserved F or W are not part of the CDR3 here. Fields, in order: V gene, J gene, CDR3 protein.

V gene: TRBV18; J gene: TRBJ2-3; CDR3 protein: ASSPRQVSTDTQY
V gene: TRBV27; J gene: TRBJ1-2; CDR3 protein: ASSLTGWESYT
V gene: TRBV18; J gene: TRBJ1-2; CDR3 protein: ASSPSGGTNYGYT
V gene: TRBV12-5; J gene: TRBJ2-2; CDR3 protein: ASGSPGAGELF
V gene: TRBV28; J gene: TRBJ2-6; CDR3 protein: ASSFPQGDGANVLT
V gene: TRBV28; J gene: TRBJ2-2; CDR3 protein: ASSWSGGTNTGELF
V gene: TRBV18; J gene: TRBJ1-1; CDR3 protein: ASSPLPQMNTEAF
V gene: TRBV25-1; J gene: TRBJ1-2; CDR3 protein: ASSRPGGFLGYT
V gene: TRBV7-3; J gene: TRBJ2-2; CDR3 protein: ASSLFRDRELF
V gene: TRBV11-2; J gene: TRBJ2-5; CDR3 protein: ASKVRGQQETQY
V gene: TRBV9; J gene: TRBJ2-1; CDR3 protein: ASSDAGGSTFDEQF
V gene: TRBV5-5; J gene: TRBJ2-1; CDR3 protein: ASSPGTSFVNEQF
V gene: TRBV15; J gene: TRBJ1-1; CDR3 protein: ATIPGGRALRNTEAF
V gene: TRBV27; J gene: TRBJ2-7; CDR3 protein: ASSPGQGVAYEQY
V gene: TRBV5-1; J gene: TRBJ2-1; CDR3 protein: ASSSGTLRNEQF
V gene: TRBV6-5; J gene: TRBJ1-1; CDR3 protein: ASEVRGEAF
V gene: TRBV12-5; J gene: TRBJ2-2; CDR3 protein: ASGLGGVNTGELF
V gene: TRBV9; J gene: TRBJ2-7; CDR3 protein: ASSGGLAGWEQY
V gene: TRBV6-1; J gene: TRBJ2-7; CDR3 protein: ASSELAGSSYEQY
V gene: TRBV10-3; J gene: TRBJ1-5; CDR3 protein: AIRKEGRGDQPQH
V gene: TRBV18; J gene: TRBJ2-5; CDR3 protein: ASSPKGLQETQY
V gene: TRBV19; J gene: TRBJ2-3; CDR3 protein: ASTPIGTSGIISTDTQY
V gene: TRBV6-2/TRBV6-3; J gene: TRBJ1-2; CDR3 protein: ASSYSPGDPYGYT
V gene: TRBV2; J gene: TRBJ1-6; CDR3 protein: ASRGEGIDNSPLH
V gene: TRBV25-1; J gene: TRBJ2-3; CDR3 protein: ASLSGRGTQY
V gene: TRBV6-5; J gene: TRBJ1-2; CDR3 protein: ASSQSREYGYT
V gene: TRBV4-1; J gene: TRBJ1-5; CDR3 protein: ASSQAVFQPQH
V gene: TRBV7-6; J gene: TRBJ2-1; CDR3 protein: ASSPRSSGGNEQF
V gene: TRBV5-4; J gene: TRBJ2-1; CDR3 protein: ASRHRGGPSDEQF
V gene: TRBV30; J gene: TRBJ2-5; CDR3 protein: AWRGTGPARQY
V gene: TRBV4-2; J gene: TRBJ2-1; CDR3 protein: ASSQDPLTSGTSYNEQF
V gene: TRBV5-1; J gene: TRBJ1-2; CDR3 protein: ASSLEPGGGLYGYT
V gene: TRBV27; J gene: TRBJ2-7; CDR3 protein: ASSLSGQLAGFSYEQY
V gene: TRBV2; J gene: TRBJ2-3; CDR3 protein: ASVPRGAGATDTQY
V gene: TRBV28; J gene: TRBJ2-3; CDR3 protein: ASALAGDRTDTQY
V gene: TRBV7-9; J gene: TRBJ2-7; CDR3 protein: ASSSAGTGLHEQY
V gene: TRBV30; J gene: TRBJ1-6; CDR3 protein: AWRLGGSSYNSPLH
V gene: TRBV10-3; J gene: TRBJ1-1; CDR3 protein: AISENPQGLVEAF
V gene: TRBV5-5; J gene: TRBJ1-2; CDR3 protein: ASSLRTGGGGYT
V gene: TRBV28; J gene: TRBJ2-2; CDR3 protein: ASTRLGTVSGELF
V gene: TRBV11-2; J gene: TRBJ1-5; CDR3 protein: ASSLDNNQPQH
V gene: TRBV7-6; J gene: TRBJ2-3; CDR3 protein: ASSSGGLAGLDTQY
V gene: TRBV10-3; J gene: TRBJ1-5; CDR3 protein: AIGRDRDNQPQH
V gene: TRBV2; J gene: TRBJ1-1; CDR3 protein: ASNLYMNTEAF
V gene: TRBV21-1; J gene: TRBJ2-7; CDR3 protein: ASNPRPASGNYEQY
V gene: TRBV28; J gene: TRBJ1-2; CDR3 protein: ASSSHFSPGLGGYT
V gene: TRBV27; J gene: TRBJ2-7; CDR3 protein: ASSLSGGPYEQY
V gene: TRBV11-2; J gene: TRBJ1-2; CDR3 protein: ASSLRGSGGYT
V gene: TRBV12-3/TRBV12-4; J gene: TRBJ2-7; CDR3 protein: ASGLGGSYEQY